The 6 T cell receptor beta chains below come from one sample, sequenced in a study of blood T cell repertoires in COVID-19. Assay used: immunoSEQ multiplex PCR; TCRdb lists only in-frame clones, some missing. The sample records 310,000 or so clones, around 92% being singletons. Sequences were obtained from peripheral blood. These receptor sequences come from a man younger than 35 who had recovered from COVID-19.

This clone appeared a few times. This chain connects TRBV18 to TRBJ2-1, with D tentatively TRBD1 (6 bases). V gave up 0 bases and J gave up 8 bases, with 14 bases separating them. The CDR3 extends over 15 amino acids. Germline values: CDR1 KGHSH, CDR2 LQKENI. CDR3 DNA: TGTGCCAGCTCACCACCGACAGGCCGTACCGATGAGCAGTTCTTC. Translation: CASSPPTGRTDEQFF.

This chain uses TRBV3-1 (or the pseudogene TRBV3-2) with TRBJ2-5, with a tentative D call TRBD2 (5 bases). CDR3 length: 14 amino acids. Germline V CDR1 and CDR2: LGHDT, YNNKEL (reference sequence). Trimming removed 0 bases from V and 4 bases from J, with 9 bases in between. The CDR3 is CASSQEVRGETQYF. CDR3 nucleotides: TGTGCCAGCAGCCAAGAGGTCCGGGGAGAGACCCAGTACTTC.

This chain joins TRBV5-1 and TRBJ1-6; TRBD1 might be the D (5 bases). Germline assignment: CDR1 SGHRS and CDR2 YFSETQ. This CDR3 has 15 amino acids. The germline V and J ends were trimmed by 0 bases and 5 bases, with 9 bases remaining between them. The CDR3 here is CASSLGGTDNSPLHF. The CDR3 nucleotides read TGCGCCAGCAGCTTGGGTGGGACTGATAATTCACCCCTCCACTTT.

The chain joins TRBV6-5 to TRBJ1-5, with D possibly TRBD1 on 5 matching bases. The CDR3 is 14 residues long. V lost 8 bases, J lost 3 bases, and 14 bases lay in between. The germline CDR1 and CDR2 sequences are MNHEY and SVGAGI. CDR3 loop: CASGGVGDNQPQHF. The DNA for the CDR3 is TGTGCCAGCGGAGGGGTAGGGGACAATCAGCCCCAGCATTTT.

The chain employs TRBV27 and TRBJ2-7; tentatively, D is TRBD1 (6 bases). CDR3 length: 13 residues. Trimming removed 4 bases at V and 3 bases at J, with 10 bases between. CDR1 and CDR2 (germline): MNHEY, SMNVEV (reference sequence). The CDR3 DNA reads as TGTGCCAGCAGTTGGCGGACAGACTACGAGCAGTACTTC. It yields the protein CASSWRTDYEQYF.

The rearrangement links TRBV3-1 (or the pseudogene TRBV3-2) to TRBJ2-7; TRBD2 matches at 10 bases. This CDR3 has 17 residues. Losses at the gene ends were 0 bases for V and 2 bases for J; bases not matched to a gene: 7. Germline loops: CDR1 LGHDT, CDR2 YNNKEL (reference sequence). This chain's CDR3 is CASSQEIPSGGAYEQYF. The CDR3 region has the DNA TGTGCCAGCAGCCAAGAGATACCTAGCGGGGGAGCCTACGAGCAGTACTTC.